This entry lists 22 T cell receptor beta chains sequenced from one sample in a study of cytotoxic CD8 clonotypes in ibrutinib-treated CLL. Libraries were prepared by immunoSEQ multiplex PCR; TCRdb keeps only in-frame clonotypes and omits some of them. The sample includes about 140,000 clones, approximately 90% of them seen just once. Sequencing used PBMCs, obtained after 12 months of ibrutinib treatment. The receptors come from a human donor with chronic lymphocytic leukemia.

The V call is TRBV7-8, the J call TRBJ2-7, with a tentative D call TRBD1 (6 bases). The CDR3 runs to 13 residues. V gave up 5 bases and J gave up 4 bases, with 12 bases separating them. Germline CDR1 is SGHVS and CDR2 is FQNEAQ. The CDR3 DNA follows: TGTGCCAGCAGCCGAGACAGGTATTACGAGCAGTACTTC. Encoded protein: CASSRDRYYEQYF. Drawing the rest from reference TRBV7-8 and TRBJ2-7, the complete variable domain is GAGVSQSPRYKVAKRGQDVALRCDPISGHVSLFWYQQALGQGPEFLTYFQNEAQLDKSGLPSDRFFAERPEGSVSTLKIQRTQQEDSAVYLCASSRDRYYEQYFGPGTRLTVT.

The gene calls are TRBV7-9 and TRBJ2-7, with D possibly being TRBD1 (7 bases). The germline CDR1 and CDR2 sequences are SEHNR and FQNEAQ (reference sequence). The V and J ends lost 7 bases and 2 bases respectively, with 15 bases between them. This CDR3 contains 14 residues. The CDR3 reads CASTARGETYEQYF. The CDR3 nucleotides read TGTGCCAGCACCGCCAGGGGGGAAACCTACGAGCAGTACTTC.

A remark on this clone: The sample contains more than one DNA sequence encoding this CDR3. This rearrangement joins TRBV20-1 to TRBJ2-3; D is unresolved. Germline V CDR1 and CDR2: DFQATT, SNEGSKA (reference sequence). Trimming took off 6 bases at V and 2 bases at J, with 3 bases between the two ends. This CDR3 has 10 amino acids. CDR3 residues: CSATTDTQYF. The CDR3 nucleotides read TGCAGTGCGACCACAGATACGCAGTATTTT.

This clone was observed a single time. The chain links TRBV18 to TRBJ2-7; weak D call: TRBD2 (5 bases). Looked up from germline, CDR1 is KGHSH and CDR2 is LQKENI. This CDR3 spans 11 amino acids. The CDR3 region is CAARAAYEQYF. The CDR3 nucleotides are TGTGCGGCGAGGGCTGCCTACGAGCAGTACTTC. Filled out from reference TRBV18 and TRBJ2-7, the complete variable domain reads NAGVMQNPRHLVRRRGQEARLRCSPMKGHSHVYWYRQLPEEGLKFMVYLQKENIIDESGMPKERFSAEFPKEGPSILRIQQVVRGDSAAYFCAARAAYEQYFGPGTRLTVT.

V and J are TRBV5-6 and TRBJ1-2, with no clear D. CDR3 length: 14 residues. CDR1 and CDR2 from the germline V gene are SGHDT and YYEEEE. V lost 0 bases and J 4 bases, leaving 10 bases between the germline ends. CDR3 coding DNA: TGTGCCAGCAGCTTGGTTTCAGGCCCCTATGGCTACACCTTC. It codes for CASSLVSGPYGYTF. Complete variable domain (other parts from reference TRBV5-6 and TRBJ1-2): DAGVTQSPTHLIKTRGQQVTLRCSPKSGHDTVSWYQQALGQGPQFIFQYYEEEERQRGNFPDRFSGHQFPNYSSELNVNALLLGDSALYLCASSLVSGPYGYTFGSGTRLTVV.

The chain has TRBV6-5 and TRBJ1-1; D is uncertain. Germline V gives CDR1 MNHEY, CDR2 SVGAGI. Trimming pared 5 bases from V and 8 bases from J, leaving 9 bases between. The CDR3 is made up of 11 amino acids. This CDR3 is CASSSPLEAFF. The CDR3 DNA reads as TGTGCCAGCAGTAGCCCGCTGGAAGCTTTCTTT.

V gene TRBV4-3 combines with J gene TRBJ2-5; no clear D gene. The CDR3 is made up of 17 amino acids. V shed 0 bases and J shed 2 bases, with 16 bases lying between them. The germline V gene encodes CDR1 LGHNA and CDR2 YSLEER. CDR3 loop: CASSQDLPFSPQETQYF. In DNA, the CDR3 is TGCGCCAGCAGCCAAGATCTACCGTTTTCCCCTCAAGAGACCCAGTACTTC.

This chain uses TRBV30 with TRBJ1-1; D call uncertain. This CDR3 contains 14 residues. CDR1 GTSNPN and CDR2 SVGIG come from the germline V gene (reference sequence). V gave up 2 bases and J gave up 3 bases, with 13 bases separating them. The CDR3 DNA reads TGTGCCTGGAGTTATGGAGGTACGGACACTGAAGCTTTCTTT. Translated, it gives CAWSYGGTDTEAFF.

This chain uses TRBV9 with TRBJ1-4; 9 bases map to TRBD1. The CDR3 has 16 residues. With 4 bases clipped from V and 5 bases from J, the junction kept 9 bases outside the gene matches. The germline V gene encodes CDR1 SGDLS and CDR2 YYNGEE. The CDR3 DNA is TGTGCCAGCAGCCAGGACAGGGGACTACTAAATGAAAAACTGTTTTTT. It codes for CASSQDRGLLNEKLFF.

The J gene is TRBJ1-1, the V gene TRBV28; 10 nucleotides line up with TRBD1. Germline-derived CDR1 and CDR2 are MDHEN and SYDVKM. J was trimmed by 6 bases and V by 6 bases; bases with no gene match: 7. The CDR3 contains 14 residues. In DNA form, the CDR3 reads TGTGCCAGCAGGTCGGACAGGGGGTTAGCTGAAGCTTTCTTT. Translation: CASRSDRGLAEAFF.

CDR3: CASKPAPHEQYF. The CDR3 DNA sequence: TGCGCCAGCAAGCCCGCACCGCACGAGCAGTACTTC. This chain uses TRBV10-2 with TRBJ2-7; D unresolved. CDR1 and CDR2 (germline): WSHSY, SAAADI. Trimming stripped 7 bases from V and 5 bases from J, with 12 bases between. This CDR3 is 12 amino acids long.

The chain carries TRBV28 and TRBJ1-1, with D hard to call. Germline V gene data show CDR1 as MDHEN and CDR2 as SYDVKM. This CDR3 is 13 amino acids long. V dropped 9 bases and J dropped 4 bases, with 15 bases sitting between them. The CDR3 DNA sequence: TGTGCCAGTGTCGAGGGATTTGTCACTGAAGCTTTCTTT. It yields the protein CASVEGFVTEAFF.

The CDR3 loop reads CAWNKGGDGNTIYF. The CDR3 coding sequence is TGTGCCTGGAATAAGGGAGGGGATGGAAACACCATATATTTT. The rearrangement joins TRBV30 to TRBJ1-3; D possibly corresponds to TRBD1 (5 bases). There are 14 residues in the CDR3. CDR1 is GTSNPN, CDR2 SVGIG, per germline (reference sequence). V was cut by 4 bases and J by 3 bases, with 13 bases left in between.

The rearrangement joins TRBV9 to TRBJ2-7; no clear D. CDR1 is SGDLS, CDR2 YYNGEE, per germline. The CDR3 is 15 amino acids. V was cut by 0 bases and J by 0 bases, with 10 bases left in between. The CDR3 spells CASSVGQTSSYEQYF. Written as DNA, the CDR3 is TGTGCCAGCAGCGTAGGACAAACCAGCTCCTACGAGCAGTACTTC. Together with reference TRBV9 and TRBJ2-7, the CDR3 gives the full variable domain: DSGVTQTPKHLITATGQRVTLRCSPRSGDLSVYWYQQSLDQGLQFLIQYYNGEERAKGNILERFSAQQFPDLHSELNLSSLELGDSALYFCASSVGQTSSYEQYFGPGTRLTVT.

The chain uses TRBV5-4 and TRBJ1-1, with TRBD1 identical over 8 bases. V lost 4 bases, J lost 10 bases, and 6 bases stayed unmatched. The CDR3 runs to 12 residues. Germline values: CDR1 SGHNT, CDR2 YYREEE (reference sequence). The CDR3 bases are TGTGCCAGCAGCCCAGGGGGCTGGGGAGCTTTCTTT. Amino acid sequence: CASSPGGWGAFF. The entire variable domain, with the rest obtained from reference TRBV5-4 and TRBJ1-1, is as follows: ETGVTQSPTHLIKTRGQQVTLRCSSQSGHNTVSWYQQALGQGPQFIFQYYREEENGRGNFPPRFSGLQFPNYSSELNVNALELDDSALYLCASSPGGWGAFFGQGTRLTVV.

The chain links TRBV6-6 to TRBJ2-1, with TRBD2 matching 9 bases. The germline CDR1 and CDR2 sequences are MNHNY and SVGAGI (reference sequence). The CDR3 runs 16 residues. Unmatched junction bases numbered 14, after V lost 6 bases and J lost 8 bases. The CDR3 DNA reads TGTGCCAGCAGCCCATTAGCGGGAGCGGGTGATGATGAGCAGTTCTTC. Protein: CASSPLAGAGDDEQFF.

V usage is TRBV7-9 and J usage is TRBJ1-1, with unresolved D. The CDR3 runs 12 residues. The V and J ends lost 4 bases and 11 bases respectively, with 14 bases between them. The germline V gene has CDR1 SEHNR and CDR2 FQNEAQ (reference sequence). The CDR3 reads CASSYGEDRAFF. CDR3 bases: TGTGCCAGCAGCTACGGGGAGGATCGGGCTTTCTTT.

The CDR3 DNA reads TGTGCCAGCAGCCCAACTAGGGAAAAACTGTTTTTT. Protein sequence: CASSPTREKLFF. The chain carries TRBV13 and TRBJ1-4; D uncertain. Trimming shortened V by 5 bases and J by 8 bases, and 9 bases separated the two germline ends. The CDR3 consists of 12 residues. The V gene's germline CDR1 is PRHDT and CDR2 FYEKMQ (reference sequence).

The gene calls are TRBV2 and TRBJ2-5; D possibly corresponds to TRBD2 (5 bases). Matching the DNA end better, TRBJ2-7 makes the J call doubtful. The CDR3 is made up of 11 amino acids. CDR1 and CDR2 (germline): SNHLY, FYNNEI. CDR3 sequence: CASRRVDEQYF. The DNA of the CDR3 is TGTGCCAGCAGGCGGGTCGACGAGCAGTACTTC.

The V call is TRBV6-5, the J call TRBJ1-1, with D hard to call. V was pared by 5 bases and J by 1 base, with 5 bases between. CDR1 MNHEY and CDR2 SVGAGI come from the germline V gene. The CDR3 contains 12 residues. The CDR3 DNA reads as TGTGCCAGCAGTCGACAGAACACTGAAGCTTTCTTT. Its translation: CASSRQNTEAFF.

This clone appeared a single time. The chain joins TRBV5-4 to TRBJ2-7, with D tentatively TRBD1 (6 bases). Germline V gene sequence: CDR1 SGHNT, CDR2 YYREEE (reference sequence). The CDR3 sequence is 14 residues long. The ends were cut back, 4 bases at V and 3 bases at J, with 14 bases in the middle. As DNA, the CDR3 is TGTGCCAGCAGCCCACAGGGATCCAACTACGAGCAGTACTTC. As protein: CASSPQGSNYEQYF.

The J gene is TRBJ2-1, the V gene TRBV6-5; 8 bases map to TRBD2. The V gene's germline CDR1 is MNHEY and CDR2 SVGAGI. V dropped 8 bases and J dropped 4; count of bases not matched to a gene: 10. The CDR3 spans 15 residues. CDR3 residues: CASSVSGRQYNEQFF. CDR3 DNA sequence: TGTGCCAGCTCTGTAAGCGGGAGACAATACAATGAGCAGTTCTTC.